These 2 T cell receptor beta chains came from one sample sequenced in a study of CD8 T cells in Susac syndrome. RNA in amounts of roughly 0.5 to 1 ug was reverse transcribed with random hexamers. From the immunoSEQ multiplex PCR reads, TCRdb called clonotypes with MiXCR, one entry per CDR3 protein. Of roughly 100,000 distinct CDR3 sequences in the sample, approximately 95% are singletons; the top ten hold 0.41%. Material: CD8+ T cells from PBMCs. The receptors stem from a human donor with Susac syndrome.

The CDR3 nucleotides are TGTGCCAGCAGCAAATTTTTTGGGGGAGGGGGATACTACGAGCAGTACTTC. This gives the protein CASSKFFGGGGYYEQYF. The chain employs TRBV21-1 and TRBJ2-7; the table assigns TRBD2, which was not confirmed against the DNA. TRBV21-1 is noted as a pseudogene. This CDR3 region has 17 residues.

This clonotype was seen only once. The J gene is TRBJ2-3, the V gene TRBV3-1; tentatively, D is TRBD1 (5 bases). Germline CDR1 LGHDT, CDR2 YNNKEL (reference sequence). The V end was cut by 0 bases, the J end by 8 bases, with 15 bases between. The CDR3 sequence is 15 residues long. The CDR3 loop reads CASSQDGAPPGTQYF. The CDR3 DNA reads as TGTGCCAGCAGCCAAGATGGGGCCCCGCCGGGTACGCAGTATTTT.